The source of this T cell receptor beta chain is a study of OX40 agonist ivuxolimab in advanced cancers. About the research overall: Ivuxolimab, an antibody that agonizes OX40 (CD134), was administered to the patients.

The method was immunoSEQ multiplex PCR; TCRdb's version includes in-frame clones alone and lacks a portion of them. The repertoire holds approximately 76,000 clones, over 90% seen once, with about 6.6% in the top ten. In germline, CDR1 is SGHDT, CDR2 YYEEEE. The CDR3 is 12 residues long. Trimming left V 4 bases short and J 6 bases short, with 10 bases between. The gene calls are TRBV5-6 and TRBJ1-1; tentative D call: TRBD1 (5 bases). The specimen comprised CD4+ or CD8+ T cells sorted from blood, sampled in a trial of the OX40 agonist ivuxolimab. The sequence derives from an adult with an advanced solid tumor such as melanoma, head and neck, liver or kidney cancer. The CDR3 DNA sequence: TGTGCCAGCAGCCCCTTAGGGGCTGAAGCTTTCTTT. This codes for CASSPLGAEAFF.